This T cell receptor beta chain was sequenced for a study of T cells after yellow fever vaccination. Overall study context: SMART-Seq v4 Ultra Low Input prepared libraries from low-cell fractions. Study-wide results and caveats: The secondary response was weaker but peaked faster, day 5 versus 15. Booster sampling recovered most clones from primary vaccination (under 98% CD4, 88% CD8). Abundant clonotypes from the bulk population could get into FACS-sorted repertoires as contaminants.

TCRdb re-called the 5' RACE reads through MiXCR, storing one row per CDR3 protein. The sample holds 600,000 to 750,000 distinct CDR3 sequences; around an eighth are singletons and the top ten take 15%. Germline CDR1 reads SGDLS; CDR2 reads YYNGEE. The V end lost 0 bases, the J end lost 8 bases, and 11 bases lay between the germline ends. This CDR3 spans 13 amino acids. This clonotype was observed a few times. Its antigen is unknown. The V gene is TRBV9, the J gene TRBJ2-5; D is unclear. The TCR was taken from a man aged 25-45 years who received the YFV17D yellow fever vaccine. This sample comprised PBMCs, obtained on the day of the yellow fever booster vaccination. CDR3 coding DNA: TGTGCCAGCAGCGTAGATGACCGGGCAACCCAGTACTTC. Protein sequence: CASSVDDRATQYF.